This T cell receptor (beta chain) was observed in a study of T cells after yellow fever vaccination. Study-wide background: The SMART-Seq v4 Ultra Low Input method served to prepare the low-cell-number fractions.

TCRdb reprocessed the 5' RACE reads via MiXCR and lists one record per CDR3 protein. The data hold around 65,000 distinct CDR3 sequences, with approximately 5% observed a single time. This clonotype was detected ten times or more. The antigen is not known. Regarding the study as a whole: Compared with primary, the secondary response was weaker and peaked at day 5, not 15. Only a small proportion of the clonotypes turned up in both the CD4 and the CD8 compartments, likely arising from convergent recombination.

V was pared by 0 bases and J by 8 bases, with 10 bases between. The CDR3 is 13 residues long. From germline, CDR1 is DFQATT and CDR2 SNEGSKA (reference sequence). The material was CD4+ T cells sorted from PBMCs, obtained roughly 15 days after the first yellow fever vaccination. The gene calls are TRBV20-1 and TRBJ1-4; D remains unclear. This clonotype was obtained from a man younger than 35 who received the YFV17D yellow fever vaccine. CDR3 residues: CSARDPTGEKLFF. The CDR3 nucleotides are TGCAGTGCTAGAGATCCCACGGGGGAAAAACTGTTTTTT.